Sequencing of this T cell receptor beta chain was carried out in a study of regulatory T cells in long-lasting Graves disease listed by TCRdb under 2021. About the full investigation: Antithyroid drugs had been taken for less than 3 months by newly diagnosed Graves' disease patients. Persistent Graves' disease patients were compared with newly diagnosed Graves' disease patients by peripheral blood TCR sequencing and RNA sequencing. The study was conducted in China and was registered as a clinical trial. A total of about 33 samples underwent TCR sequencing, from about 13 patients with persistent Graves' disease and about 20 patients with newly diagnosed Graves' disease.

Spanning cysteine to phenylalanine, the CDR3 consists of 13 amino acids. Only CDR3 DNA is held: 39 bases, read in frame from base 1. CDR1 and CDR2, per the germline V gene (reference sequence), are DFQATT and SNEGSKA. Trimming removed 3 bases from V and 6 bases from J, leaving 12 bases between the germline ends. Summary of the overall study and its limitations: Sequencing and analysis were restricted to the TCR beta chain. The small sample size was acknowledged by the authors as a limitation that may reduce accuracy. Persistent disease showed preferential use of TRBV28, TRBJ1-2 and TRBJ2-5, whereas newly diagnosed disease favored TRBV20-1 and TRBJ2-1. Patients with persistent disease shared more public clonotypes (around 3,000) than newly diagnosed patients did (966). The study examined only peripheral blood because the primary lesion, thyroid tissue, could not be accessed. Compared with newly diagnosed patients, patients with persistent Graves' disease had lower TCR Shannon entropy and fewer highly expanded clones, which suggests clonal expansion.

In the paper's terms, the time point label means: newly diagnosed GD, antithyroid drugs for less than 3 months. For both TCR sequencing and RNA sequencing, RNA was extracted from PBMCs in TRIzol. Graves' disease was diagnosed according to American Thyroid Association guidelines. Patients for the study were recruited at an endocrinology department in Xi'an, China. From each patient, around 9 milliliters of peripheral blood was collected into an EDTA anticoagulant tube. Ficoll Paque Plus density gradient separation was used to isolate PBMCs, and no further T cell sorting was done. RNA quality was checked with an Agilent 2100 Bioanalyzer and agarose gel, and concentration with a NanoDrop 2000. This clonotype came up many times. Its antigen is currently not known. Base qualities were left out, and no much larger clone turns up one base away. Preparation of the library involved multiplex PCR. TCRdb lists the instrument as Illumina HiSeq 4000. TCR beta libraries were built with iRepertoire HTBI primers and Arm-PCR amplification of CDR3 regions. Gel purification was performed on PCR products prior to sequencing. The original pipeline was this. Gene usage analysis of CDR3 amino acid clonotypes used the roughly 62 TRBV and fewer than 15 TRBJ segments found across samples. COPE and FqMerger were used to merge filtered high-quality paired reads into contigs. BLAST was used to align contigs to IMGT TRBV, TRBD and TRBJ reference genes, and CDR3 was defined according to IMGT. Clonotypes above 0.1% frequency were classified as highly expanded clones. Shannon entropy was used to measure repertoire diversity, and the Gini coefficient was used to measure V-J evenness. Public clonotypes were defined as clonotypes shared by more than one individual. TCRdb trimmed public reads at Q25 via fastp, called clones via MiXCR and kept in-frame beta chains. Rows with a matching CDR3 protein are joined into one entry that keeps the most common DNA and genes. TCRdb, not the original authors, processed these V and J calls. This sample comprises hundreds of thousands of distinct CDR3 sequences, roughly 15% of them detected only once. Together, the top ten hold about 25% of the sample.

These data also formed part of another study, on T cells in Graves' hyperthyroidism and ophthalmopathy. That second publication adds: Graves' hyperthyroidism was defined as stable when no progression to ophthalmopathy occurred over 18 months of follow-up. Hyperthyroidism patients were aged 18 to 65 years and newly diagnosed, with disease duration of less than 2 months. The study excluded patients with uncontrolled infections, other autoimmune diseases, pregnancy or lactation. Diagnoses relied on clinical symptoms, serum thyroxine and TRAb, thyroid ultrasound and orbital computed tomography. The TCR CDR3 was subjected to a first round of RT-PCR using the HTBI primer set and the Qiagen OneStep RT-PCR kit. Blood samples also contained most of the expanded thyroid clonotypes (frequency above 0.001), which suggests that blood repertoires may reflect thyroid immune responses. A model built on a 13 V-J signature distinguished ophthalmopathy from stable hyperthyroidism, reaching roughly 88% sensitivity and approximately 81% specificity in cross-validation and 80%/75% in testing. In validation, progression to ophthalmopathy was predicted by the model with around 70% sensitivity and 72.22% specificity, a median of roughly 6.4 months before onset. To identify distinguishing TCR V-J signatures, a discovery cohort of around 98 patients was used, comprising 43 with Graves' ophthalmopathy and around 57 with stable Graves' hyperthyroidism. Prospective prediction of ophthalmopathy was tested in an independent validation cohort consisting of about 20 hyperthyroidism patients and around 16 patients who later progressed to ophthalmopathy. The 90 to 100 discovery patients were randomly split 7:3 into training and test sets. In addition, the study compared T-cell repertoires in thyroid tissue and in blood from about six Graves' hyperthyroidism patients. Once sampling was done, hyperthyroidism patients were given methimazole at a starting dose of 30 mg daily, whereas ophthalmopathy patients were given high-dose intravenous methylprednisolone. The libraries were constructed in a second round of multiplex PCR and then size-selected and purified. The libraries were sequenced on an Illumina HiSeq2000 using paired-end 100 bp reads. Raw data were processed with SOAPnuke, discarding reads with adapters, uncalled bases, mean Phred below 15, or no exact constant-primer or identifier match. High-quality paired reads were merged with COPE v1.2.5, and unique nucleotide sequences were defined as clonotypes. MiTCR v1.1 was used to align clonotypes to the IMGT TRBV, TRBD and TRBJ reference segments. Analysis was restricted to V-J combinations with a frequency above 0.0001, which covered about 99% of repertoires. The TCS score was defined as F50 (clonal expansion) divided by E x V (chaos), with BLOSUM62-based TCRdist calculated between CDR3 peptides within each V-J. Welch's t-statistics and random forest reduced roughly 500 V-J features to 10 to 15, which were used in a naive Bayes classifier (R e1071). Sample size was not statistically predetermined, and blinding of investigators to group allocation was not performed. According to the paper, TCR Vbeta CDR3 sequencing was carried out on 135 peripheral blood samples, which came from 40 to 45 ophthalmopathy, 75 or so hyperthyroidism and about 17 progressor patients.

This receptor chain uses TRBV20-1 and TRBJ1-5; TRBD1 is perhaps the D gene, given 5 matching bases. This TCR was sampled from a woman aged 35-60 years with Graves disease. Donor details come from another sample of the same person, matched by shared clones. Sequences were derived from peripheral blood mononuclear cells (PBMCs), sampled at new diagnosis, from a patient treated with antithyroid drugs. The DNA sequence reads TGCAGTGCTAGGGGGGGGGGAGGTCAGCCCCAGCATTTT. Its translation is CSARGGGGQPQHF.